This TCR beta chain derives from a study of blood T cell repertoires in COVID-19. Clones were sequenced by immunoSEQ multiplex PCR, and TCRdb holds only the in-frame ones, with some missing. This sample has 200,000 to 250,000 clones; around 80% occur once, and the top ten carry over 6.5%. Trimming took 0 bases from V and 1 from J, leaving 7 bases between them. This CDR3 is 14 amino acids long. Germline V gene sequence: CDR1 SGHNT, CDR2 YYREEE (reference sequence). The J gene is TRBJ1-1, the V gene TRBV5-4; no definite D call. Sequencing was performed on peripheral blood. The source of this sequence is a woman aged 80 or older with COVID-19, enrolled during active disease. CDR3 sequence (DNA): TGTGCCAGCAGCTTGGCCCTCGGGAACACTGAAGCTTTCTTT. This encodes CASSLALGNTEAFF.